This entry lists 11 T cell receptor beta chains sequenced from one sample in a study of T cells in Graves' hyperthyroidism and ophthalmopathy (dated by TCRdb to about 2019). The method was multiplex PCR. Sequencing took place on an Illumina HiSeq 2000. The TCR beta CDR3 regions were amplified from the RNA transcripts. The TCR CDR3 was subjected to a first round of RT-PCR using the HTBI primer set and the Qiagen OneStep RT-PCR kit. The public reads were quality trimmed at Q25 with fastp and then assembled into clones with MiXCR by TCRdb, keeping productive beta chains. Rows matching on CDR3 protein sequence are summarized as one entry with the most common DNA and genes. The sample table records some 800,000 distinct CDR3 sequences; over 35% of these occur just once. The top ten clonotypes cover around 9.3% of the sample. The sequenced sample was blood. These receptors came from a man between 18 and 29 years old with Graves' hyperthyroidism.

This sequence joins TRBV28 and TRBJ1-5; D gene ambiguous. V gave up 4 bases and J gave up 0 bases, with 10 bases separating them. The germline V gene has CDR1 MDHEN and CDR2 SYDVKM. The CDR3 totals 15 residues. DNA for the CDR3: TGTGCCAGCAGTTGGGCCTCGGGTAGCAATCAGCCCCAGCATTTT. Amino acids: CASSWASGSNQPQHF. The full variable domain, with the rest looked up from reference TRBV28 and TRBJ1-5, is DVKVTQSSRYLVKRTGEKVFLECVQDMDHENMFWYRQDPGLGLRLIYFSYDVKMKEKGDIPEGYSVSREKKERFSLILESASTNQTSMYLCASSWASGSNQPQHFGDGTRLSIL.

This chain links TRBV2 with TRBJ1-1; 7 bases map to TRBD1. The CDR3 has 14 amino acids. Germline CDR1 SNHLY, CDR2 FYNNEI. V trimming: 8 bases; J trimming: 5 bases; junction bases outside the gene matches: 11. CDR3 protein: CASSGKGAVTEAFF. As DNA, the CDR3 is TGTGCCAGCTCTGGGAAGGGGGCTGTGACTGAAGCTTTCTTT.

This sequence joins TRBV7-2 and TRBJ2-5; no clear D. Per germline, CDR1 SGHTA and CDR2 FQGNSA. The CDR3 extends over 15 amino acids. V was cut by 2 bases and J by 10 bases, with 20 bases left in between. CDR3 in amino acids: CASSLIWMPRCDQYF. The CDR3 nucleotides are TGTGCCAGCAGCTTAATATGGATGCCCCGGTGCGACCAGTACTTC.

This clonotype appeared a few times. The chain employs TRBV7-3 and TRBJ2-2, with D possibly matching TRBD2 (5 bases). Germline V lookup: CDR1 SGHTA, CDR2 FQGTGA. The CDR3 extends over 15 amino acids. Trimming removed 0 bases from V and 3 bases from J, with 8 bases in between. CDR3 sequence reads: CASSLTELDTGELFF. CDR3 nucleotide sequence: TGTGCCAGCAGCTTAACAGAACTAGACACCGGGGAGCTGTTTTTT.

V is TRBV12-3 or TRBV12-4 and J is TRBJ1-4, with D perhaps TRBD1 (5 bases). The CDR3 sequence is 14 residues long. V lost 6 bases to trimming and J lost 3 bases, with 11 bases between them. In nucleotides, the CDR3 is TGTGCCAGCAGACTTTCGGGACCTAATGAAAAACTGTTTTTT. Translated, it gives CASRLSGPNEKLFF.

The chain couples TRBV27 to TRBJ1-1; TRBD1 matches at 8 bases. V lost 3 bases to trimming and J lost 5 bases; unmatched junction nucleotides: 11. The germline V gene has CDR1 MNHEY and CDR2 SMNVEV (reference sequence). This CDR3 is 16 amino acids long. DNA of the CDR3: TGTGCCAGCAGTTTCGAGGACAGGGAGTGGGGTACTGAAGCTTTCTTT. Amino acids: CASSFEDREWGTEAFF.

This clonotype was detected only a few times. A much more abundant neighbour one base away suggests this may be a read error. This chain joins TRBV10-3 and TRBJ1-1, with D hard to call. Germline lookup yields CDR1 ENHRY and CDR2 SYGVKD. The CDR3 covers 13 residues. Trimming stripped 3 bases from V and 2 bases from J, with 7 bases between. In DNA, the CDR3 is TGTGCCATCAGTGACGGCATAAACACTGAAGCTTTCTTT. This gives the protein CAISDGINTEAFF.

This clonotype was seen repeatedly, ten times or more. The chain has TRBV20-1 and TRBJ2-5; 8 bases align to TRBD2. Looked up from germline, CDR1 is DFQATT and CDR2 is SNEGSKA (reference sequence). The V segment lost 6 bases and the J segment 5 bases; nucleotides outside the gene matches: 11. CDR3 length equals 14 residues. The CDR3 DNA reads TGCAGTGCAGTTGCCGGGACTAGAATCGAGACCCAGTACTTC. It is translated as CSAVAGTRIETQYF.

This clonotype was seen repeatedly, ten times or more. The chain joins TRBV7-3 to TRBJ1-1; 8 bases are shared with TRBD1. The CDR3 runs 14 residues. V shed 5 bases and J 1 base; nucleotides not matched to a gene: 3. Germline values: CDR1 SGHTA, CDR2 FQGTGA. CDR3 region: CASSPTGANTEAFF. CDR3 sequence (DNA): TGTGCCAGCAGCCCGACAGGGGCGAACACTGAAGCTTTCTTT.

This clonotype was found a few times. The genes are TRBV12-3 or TRBV12-4 and TRBJ2-7; the D gene is possibly TRBD1 (6 bases). Trimming took off 6 bases at V and 4 bases at J, with 22 bases between the two ends. This CDR3 has 16 residues. The CDR3 here is CASSVLLGASRYEQYF. The CDR3 DNA reads TGTGCCAGCAGCGTCCTTCTGGGGGCCTCCAGGTACGAGCAGTACTTC.

This clonotype was detected ten times or more. CDR3 in DNA: TGTGCCAGCAGCACCGGGGGGAACGAGCAGTACTTC. Protein product: CASSTGGNEQYF. This chain connects TRBV9 to TRBJ2-7; 7 nucleotides match TRBD2. CDR3 length: 12 residues. V trimming: 4 bases; J trimming: 5 bases; junction bases outside the gene matches: 3. Germline CDR1 reads SGDLS; CDR2 reads YYNGEE. Combining the CDR3 with reference TRBV9 and TRBJ2-7 gives the whole variable domain DSGVTQTPKHLITATGQRVTLRCSPRSGDLSVYWYQQSLDQGLQFLIQYYNGEERAKGNILERFSAQQFPDLHSELNLSSLELGDSALYFCASSTGGNEQYFGPGTRLTVT.